These 7 T cell receptor beta chains share one sample of origin, sequenced in a study of tumor and adjacent non-tumor tissue in lung cancer (dated by TCRdb to the late 2010s). RNA was isolated from bulk unsorted tissue, and RNA quality was assessed with a NanoDrop ND-1000 and an Agilent 2100. Distant non-tumor tissue taken more than 3 cm from the tumor edge was used as the normal lung sample. Libraries were built with multiplex PCR. Sequenced on an Illumina HiSeq 2500. TCRbeta libraries were constructed through three rounds of nested PCR with primers (Table S4) according to protocols adapted from ARM-PCR. TCRdb reprocessing: public reads trimmed at Q25 with fastp, clones called with MiXCR, in-frame beta chains kept. Entries that share a CDR3 protein sequence are merged under the most common genes and DNA. The table for this sample lists roughly 90,000 distinct CDR3 sequences; 76% of them were counted only once. The ten largest clones capture just over 20% of the sample.

The sample was distant non-tumor lung tissue. These receptors all stem from a woman aged 45-59 years with non-small cell lung cancer.

This chain joins TRBV4-2 and TRBJ1-2; TRBD1 matches at 9 bases. The CDR3 runs to 15 residues. The V gene end was trimmed by 4 bases and the J gene end by 4 bases; junction bases not matched to a gene: 7. CDR1 is LGHNA and CDR2 is YNFKEQ in the germline V gene. CDR3 amino acids: CASSRDTGGSYGYTF. CDR3 in DNA: TGTGCCAGCAGCCGAGATACAGGGGGCAGCTATGGCTACACCTTC.

This clonotype has more than one count but fewer than ten. A much larger clone lies one base from this, so it may be a read error. The V gene is TRBV24-1, the J gene TRBJ2-7; no reliable D call. Germline V gene sequence: CDR1 KGHDR, CDR2 SFDVKD. The CDR3 totals 14 residues. The DNA for the CDR3 is TGTGCCACCGGTGATTTCCGGCAGCCCAACGAGCAGTACTTC. The encoded protein is CATGDFRQPNEQYF.

As concerns this clonotype: A clone one base away is much larger, so this may be a read error. CDR3 in amino acids: CASSLLAGDITDTQYF. CDR3 nucleotides: TGTGCCAGCAGTCTTCTAGCGGGAGATATCACAGATACGCAGTATTTT. The J gene is TRBJ2-3, the V gene TRBV2, with 10 bases fitting TRBD2. The CDR3 loop spans 16 amino acids. Germline CDR1 reads SNHLY; CDR2 reads FYNNEI. The V and J ends lost 5 bases and 2 bases, in that order; junction bases with no gene match: 7.

As regards this clonotype: The junction differs from germline at one of its ends, possibly a read error. This chain links TRBV11-1 with TRBJ1-1; D is uncertain. Germline CDR1 reads SGHAT; CDR2 reads FQDESV (reference sequence). The CDR3 consists of 13 residues. CDR3 region: CASSLDGNTVALF. CDR3 sequence (DNA): TGTGCCAGCAGCTTGGACGGCAACACTGTAGCTTTATTT.

In its sample, this clonotype was seen a few times. CDR3 loop: CATSDVTGNTGELFF. CDR3 nucleotides: TGTGCCACCAGTGATGTGACGGGGAACACCGGGGAGCTGTTTTTT. V is TRBV24-1 and J is TRBJ2-2; D remains unclear. Germline V gene data show CDR1 as KGHDR and CDR2 as SFDVKD. The CDR3 sequence is 15 residues long. The V and J ends lost 3 bases and 1 base respectively, with 8 bases between them.

Comment on this clonotype: One end of the junction does not line up with germline, which may come from a read error. V usage is TRBV4-1 and J usage is TRBJ2-1, with D hard to call. Germline values: CDR1 MGHRA, CDR2 YSYEKL. The CDR3 covers 16 residues. The CDR3 DNA is TGCGCCAGCAGCCAAATAGTGGCGAGCTCCTACAATGAGCGGTTCTTC. Its protein product is CASSQIVASSYNERFF.

This clonotype was recorded a few times. A read error may be the cause here, since a much bigger clone is one base away. Since the CDR3 does not end with the conserved phenylalanine or tryptophan, this likely comes from a read error. The CDR3 reads CASSLGTGTGRNQPQHL. In DNA, the CDR3 is TGTGCCAGCAGCTTAGGGACCGGGACCGGACGAAATCAGCCCCAGCATCTT. This chain joins TRBV7-8 and TRBJ1-5; weak D call: TRBD1 (5 bases). CDR1 and CDR2 (germline): SGHVS, FQNEAQ. This CDR3 has 17 amino acids. The V and J ends lost 1 base and 4 bases respectively, with 17 bases between them.